The clone carrying this T cell receptor beta chain was observed a handful of times. What it recognizes is unknown. This record belongs to a study of beta chain features in type 1 diabetes. Purities in excess of 98% were seen in all sorted populations. V shed 3 bases, J shed 0 bases, and the junction held 1 base outside the gene matches. The V gene's germline CDR1 is SGHAT and CDR2 FQDESV (reference sequence). CDR3 length equals 14 residues. Expressed TCRB transcripts were sequenced because the isolated RNA had all been reverse transcribed beforehand. The method was immunoSEQ multiplex PCR; TCRdb's version includes in-frame clones alone and lacks a portion of them. Of around 400,000 clones listed, roughly an eighth are singletons. Overall study findings and caveats: The cDNA sequencing approach could over-represent high-TCR-expressing cells.

The receptor was derived from a man younger than 35 in good health. The sequenced sample was naive CD4+ T cells from blood. V and J are TRBV11-1 and TRBJ2-7; TRBD1 matches 8 bases. CDR3: CASSFGTGSYEQYF. CDR3 DNA: TGTGCCAGCAGCTTTGGGACAGGCTCCTACGAGCAGTACTTC.